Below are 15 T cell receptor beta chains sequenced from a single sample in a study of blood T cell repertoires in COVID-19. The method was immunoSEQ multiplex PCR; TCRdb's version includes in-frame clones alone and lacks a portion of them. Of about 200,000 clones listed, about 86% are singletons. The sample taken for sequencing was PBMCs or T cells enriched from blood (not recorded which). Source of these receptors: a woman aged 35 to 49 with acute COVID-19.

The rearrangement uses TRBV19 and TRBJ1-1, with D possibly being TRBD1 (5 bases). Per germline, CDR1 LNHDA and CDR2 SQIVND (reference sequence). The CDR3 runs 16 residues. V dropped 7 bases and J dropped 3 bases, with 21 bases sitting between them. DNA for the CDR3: TGTGCCAGTAAAAAAAGCAGGGCGAAGAGTTACACTGAAGCTTTCTTT. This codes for CASKKSRAKSYTEAFF.

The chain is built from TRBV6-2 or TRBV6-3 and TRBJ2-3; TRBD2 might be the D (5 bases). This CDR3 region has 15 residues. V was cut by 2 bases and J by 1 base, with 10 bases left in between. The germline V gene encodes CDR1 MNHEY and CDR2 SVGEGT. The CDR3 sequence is CASSYLGRGTDTQYF. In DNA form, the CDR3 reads TGTGCCAGCAGTTACCTGGGGAGAGGCACAGATACGCAGTATTTT.

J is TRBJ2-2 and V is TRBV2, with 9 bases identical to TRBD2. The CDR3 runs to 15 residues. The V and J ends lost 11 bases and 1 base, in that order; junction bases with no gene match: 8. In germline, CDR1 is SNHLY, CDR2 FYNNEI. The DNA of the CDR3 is TGTGCCGGATCCTCGACTAGCGGGAACACCGGGGAGCTGTTTTTT. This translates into CAGSSTSGNTGELFF.

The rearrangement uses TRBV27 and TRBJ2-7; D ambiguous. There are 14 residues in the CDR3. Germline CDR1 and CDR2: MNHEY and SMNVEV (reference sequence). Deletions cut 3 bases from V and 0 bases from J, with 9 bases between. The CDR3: CASSFWQSSYEQYF. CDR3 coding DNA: TGTGCCAGCAGTTTTTGGCAGTCCTCCTACGAGCAGTACTTC.

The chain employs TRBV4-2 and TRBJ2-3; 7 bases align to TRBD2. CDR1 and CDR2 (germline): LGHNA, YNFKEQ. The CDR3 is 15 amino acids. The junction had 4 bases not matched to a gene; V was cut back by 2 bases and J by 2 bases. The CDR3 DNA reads TGTGCCAGCAGCCAAATACTAGCGTCCACAGATACGCAGTATTTT. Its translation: CASSQILASTDTQYF.

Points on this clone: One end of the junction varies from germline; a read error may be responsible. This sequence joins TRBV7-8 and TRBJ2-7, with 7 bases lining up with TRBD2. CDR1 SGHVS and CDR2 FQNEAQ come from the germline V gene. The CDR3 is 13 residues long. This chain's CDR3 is CASSLGGLGLLNF. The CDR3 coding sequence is TGTGCCAGCAGCTTAGGGGGTTTGGGACTACTAAACTTC.

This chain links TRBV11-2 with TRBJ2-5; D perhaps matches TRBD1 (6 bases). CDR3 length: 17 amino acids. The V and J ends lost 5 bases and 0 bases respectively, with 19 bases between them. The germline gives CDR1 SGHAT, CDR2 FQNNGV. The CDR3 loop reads CASSLRPGVVHQETQYF. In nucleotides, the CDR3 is TGTGCCAGCAGCCTAAGGCCAGGGGTCGTCCACCAAGAGACCCAGTACTTC.

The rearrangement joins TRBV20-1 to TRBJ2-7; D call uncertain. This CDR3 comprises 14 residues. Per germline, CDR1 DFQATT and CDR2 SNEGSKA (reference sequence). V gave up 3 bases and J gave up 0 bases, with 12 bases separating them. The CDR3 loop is CSASGGEDSYEQYF. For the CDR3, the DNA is TGCAGTGCTAGTGGTGGTGAGGACTCCTACGAGCAGTACTTC.

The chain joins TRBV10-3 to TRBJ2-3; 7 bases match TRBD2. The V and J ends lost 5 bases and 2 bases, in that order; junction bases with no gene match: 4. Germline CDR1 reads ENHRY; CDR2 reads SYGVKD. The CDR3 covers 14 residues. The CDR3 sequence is CAISLAGDTDTQYF. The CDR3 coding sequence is TGTGCCATCAGTCTTGCGGGAGACACAGATACGCAGTATTTT.

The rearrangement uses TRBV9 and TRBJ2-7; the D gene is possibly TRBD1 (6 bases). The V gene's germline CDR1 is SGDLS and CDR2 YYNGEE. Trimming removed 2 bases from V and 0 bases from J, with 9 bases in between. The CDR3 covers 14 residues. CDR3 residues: CASSVGQSSYEQYF. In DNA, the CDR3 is TGTGCCAGCAGCGTCGGACAGAGCTCCTACGAGCAGTACTTC.

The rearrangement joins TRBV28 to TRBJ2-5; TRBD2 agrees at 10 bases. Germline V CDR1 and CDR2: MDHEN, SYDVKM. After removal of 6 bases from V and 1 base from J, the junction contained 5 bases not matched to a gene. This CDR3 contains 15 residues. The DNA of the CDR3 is TGTGCCAGCAGCAGAGCGGGAGGGCCCCAAGAGACCCAGTACTTC. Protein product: CASSRAGGPQETQYF.

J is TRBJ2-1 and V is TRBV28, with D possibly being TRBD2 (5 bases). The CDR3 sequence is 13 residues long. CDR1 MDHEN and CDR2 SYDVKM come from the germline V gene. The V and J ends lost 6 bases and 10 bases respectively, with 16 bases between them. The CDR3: CASRAQFRREQFF. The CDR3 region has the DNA TGTGCCAGCAGAGCCCAGTTTCGGAGGGAGCAGTTCTTC.

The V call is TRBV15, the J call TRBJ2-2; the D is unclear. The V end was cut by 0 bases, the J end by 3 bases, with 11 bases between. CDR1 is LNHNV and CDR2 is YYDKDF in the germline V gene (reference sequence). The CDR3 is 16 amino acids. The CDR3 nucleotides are TGTGCCACCAGCAGAGACGGCCGCGGCGACACCGGGGAGCTGTTTTTT. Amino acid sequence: CATSRDGRGDTGELFF.

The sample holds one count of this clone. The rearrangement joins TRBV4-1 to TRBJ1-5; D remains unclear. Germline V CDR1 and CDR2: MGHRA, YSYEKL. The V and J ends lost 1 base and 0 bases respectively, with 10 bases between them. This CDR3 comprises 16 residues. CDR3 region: CASSQVRGDSNQPQHF. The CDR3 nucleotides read TGCGCCAGCAGCCAAGTCCGCGGAGATAGCAATCAGCCCCAGCATTTT.

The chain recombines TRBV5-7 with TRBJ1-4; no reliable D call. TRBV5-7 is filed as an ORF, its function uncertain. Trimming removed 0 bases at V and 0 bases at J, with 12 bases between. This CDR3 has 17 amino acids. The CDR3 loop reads CASSLVSYPATNEKLFF. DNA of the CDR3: TGTGCCAGCAGCTTGGTTTCCTACCCCGCAACTAATGAAAAACTGTTTTTT.